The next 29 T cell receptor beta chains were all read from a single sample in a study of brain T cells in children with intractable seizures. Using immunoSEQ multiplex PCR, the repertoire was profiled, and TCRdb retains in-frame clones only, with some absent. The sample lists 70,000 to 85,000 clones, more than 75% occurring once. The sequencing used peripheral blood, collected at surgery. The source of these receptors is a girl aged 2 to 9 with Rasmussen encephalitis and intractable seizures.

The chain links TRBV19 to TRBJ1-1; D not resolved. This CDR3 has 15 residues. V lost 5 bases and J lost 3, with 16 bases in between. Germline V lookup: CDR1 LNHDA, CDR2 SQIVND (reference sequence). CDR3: CASSLDAGGYTEAFF. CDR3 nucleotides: TGTGCCAGTAGTCTGGACGCTGGAGGTTACACTGAAGCTTTCTTT.

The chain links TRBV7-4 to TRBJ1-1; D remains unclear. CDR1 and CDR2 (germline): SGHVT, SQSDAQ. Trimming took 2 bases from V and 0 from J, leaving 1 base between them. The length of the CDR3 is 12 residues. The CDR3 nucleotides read TGTGCCAGCAGCTTATTGAACACTGAAGCTTTCTTT. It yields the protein CASSLLNTEAFF.

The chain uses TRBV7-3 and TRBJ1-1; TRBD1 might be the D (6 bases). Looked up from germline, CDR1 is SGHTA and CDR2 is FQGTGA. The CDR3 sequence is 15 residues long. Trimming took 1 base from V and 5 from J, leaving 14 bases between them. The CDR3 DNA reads TGTGCCAGCAGCTTAAAGGGGGGTAGTTGGACTGAAGCTTTCTTT. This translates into CASSLKGGSWTEAFF. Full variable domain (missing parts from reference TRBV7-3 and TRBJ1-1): GAGVSQTPSNKVTEKGKYVELRCDPISGHTALYWYRQSLGQGPEFLIYFQGTGAADDSGLPNDRFFAVRPEGSVSTLKIQRTERGDSAVYLCASSLKGGSWTEAFFGQGTRLTVV.

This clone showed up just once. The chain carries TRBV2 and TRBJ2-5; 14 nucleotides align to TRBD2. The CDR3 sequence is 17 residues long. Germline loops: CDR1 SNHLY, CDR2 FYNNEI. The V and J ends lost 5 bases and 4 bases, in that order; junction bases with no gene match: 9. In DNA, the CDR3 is TGTGCCAGCAGTTCTGGACTAGCGGGGGGAAGGAGAGAGACCCAGTACTTC. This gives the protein CASSSGLAGGRRETQYF. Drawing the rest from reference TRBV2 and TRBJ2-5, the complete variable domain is EPEVTQTPSHQVTQMGQEVILRCVPISNHLYFYWYRQILGQKVEFLVSFYNNEISEKSEIFDDQFSVERPDGSNFTLKIRSTKLEDSAMYFCASSSGLAGGRRETQYFGPGTRLLVL.

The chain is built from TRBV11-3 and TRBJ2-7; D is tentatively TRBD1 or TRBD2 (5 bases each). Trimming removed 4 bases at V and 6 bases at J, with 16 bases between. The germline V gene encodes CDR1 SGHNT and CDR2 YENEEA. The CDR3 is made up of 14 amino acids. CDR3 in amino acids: CASSSSWGRGEQYF. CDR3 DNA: TGTGCCAGCAGCTCTTCTTGGGGACGGGGCGAGCAGTACTTC.

In DNA form, the CDR3 reads TGTGCCAGCAGTTTAAGTCCCGTCTATGGCTACACCTTC. Protein sequence: CASSLSPVYGYTF. This rearrangement joins TRBV28 to TRBJ1-2; no reliable D call. Between the trimmed V and J ends, which lost 2 bases and 4 bases, there was a span of 8 bases. The CDR3 length is 13 residues. Germline loops: CDR1 MDHEN, CDR2 SYDVKM.

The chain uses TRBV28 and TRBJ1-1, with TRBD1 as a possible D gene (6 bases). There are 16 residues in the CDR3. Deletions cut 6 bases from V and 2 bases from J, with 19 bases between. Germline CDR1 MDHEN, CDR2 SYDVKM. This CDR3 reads CASSLTRGSGNTEAFF. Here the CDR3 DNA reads TGTGCCAGCAGCCTTACCAGGGGTAGTGGAAACACTGAAGCTTTCTTT.

CDR3 region: CASSRDTSSYNSPLHF. In DNA form, the CDR3 reads TGTGCCAGCAGCCGGGACACCAGCTCCTATAATTCACCCCTCCACTTT. V gene TRBV7-2 combines with J gene TRBJ1-6; a weak D match, TRBD1 (6 bases). The CDR3 is 16 amino acids. Germline V lookup: CDR1 SGHTA, CDR2 FQGNSA. V lost 5 bases, J lost 0 bases, and 11 bases lay in between.

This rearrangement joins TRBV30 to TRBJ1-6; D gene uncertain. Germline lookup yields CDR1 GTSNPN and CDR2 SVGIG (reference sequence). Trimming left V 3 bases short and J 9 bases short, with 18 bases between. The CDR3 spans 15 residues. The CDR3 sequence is CAWRLFLGEGSPLHF. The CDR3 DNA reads TGTGCCTGGAGGCTCTTTCTCGGGGAAGGTTCACCCCTCCACTTT.

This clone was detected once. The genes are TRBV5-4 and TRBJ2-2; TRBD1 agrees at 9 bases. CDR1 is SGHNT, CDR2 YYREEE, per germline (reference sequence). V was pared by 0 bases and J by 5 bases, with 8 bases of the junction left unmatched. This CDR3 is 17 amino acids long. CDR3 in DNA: TGTGCCAGCAGCTTGGCTGGGACAGGGAGGGGGACCGGGGAGCTGTTTTTT. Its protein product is CASSLAGTGRGTGELFF.

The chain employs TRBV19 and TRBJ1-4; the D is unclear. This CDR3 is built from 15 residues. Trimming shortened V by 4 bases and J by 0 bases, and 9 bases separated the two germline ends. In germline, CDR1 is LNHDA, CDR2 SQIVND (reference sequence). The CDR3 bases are TGTGCCAGTAGTACGGACTTCGCAACTAATGAAAAACTGTTTTTT. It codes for CASSTDFATNEKLFF.

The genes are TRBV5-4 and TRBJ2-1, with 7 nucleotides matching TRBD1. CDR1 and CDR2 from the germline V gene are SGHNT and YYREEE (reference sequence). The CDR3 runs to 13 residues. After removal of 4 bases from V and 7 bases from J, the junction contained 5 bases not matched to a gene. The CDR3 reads CASSPDRRNEQFF. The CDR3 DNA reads TGTGCCAGCAGCCCGGACAGGAGGAATGAGCAGTTCTTC.

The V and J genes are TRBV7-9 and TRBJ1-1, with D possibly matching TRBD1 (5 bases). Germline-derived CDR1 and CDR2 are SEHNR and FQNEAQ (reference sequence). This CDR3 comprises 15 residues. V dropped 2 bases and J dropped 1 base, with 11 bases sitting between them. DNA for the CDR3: TGTGCCAGCAGCTTATATATTGGGGGGAACACTGAAGCTTTCTTT. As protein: CASSLYIGGNTEAFF.

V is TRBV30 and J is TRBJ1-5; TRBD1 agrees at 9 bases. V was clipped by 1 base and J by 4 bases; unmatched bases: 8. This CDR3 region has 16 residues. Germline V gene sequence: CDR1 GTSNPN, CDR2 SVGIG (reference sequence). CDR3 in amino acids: CAWSGVGDRANQPQHF. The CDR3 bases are TGTGCCTGGAGTGGCGTGGGGGACAGGGCGAATCAGCCCCAGCATTTT. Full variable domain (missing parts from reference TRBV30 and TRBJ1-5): SQTIHQWPATLVQPVGSPLSLECTVEGTSNPNLYWYRQAAGRGLQLLFYSVGIGQISSEVPQNLSASRPQDRQFILSSKKLLLSDSGFYLCAWSGVGDRANQPQHFGDGTRLSIL.

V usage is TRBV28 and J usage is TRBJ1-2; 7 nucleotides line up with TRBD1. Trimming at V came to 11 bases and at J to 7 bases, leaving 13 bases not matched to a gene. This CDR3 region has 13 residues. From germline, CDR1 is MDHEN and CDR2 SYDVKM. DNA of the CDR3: TGTGCCTTGAGAGACAGGGCTGGAGTTGGCTACACCTTC. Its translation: CALRDRAGVGYTF.

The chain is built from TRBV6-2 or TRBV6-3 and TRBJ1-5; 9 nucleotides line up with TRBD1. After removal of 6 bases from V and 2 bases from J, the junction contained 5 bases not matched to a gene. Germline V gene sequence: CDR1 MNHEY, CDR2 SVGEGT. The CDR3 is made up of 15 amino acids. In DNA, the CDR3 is TGTGCCAGCAGCCCCGGACAGGGGCGCAATCAGCCCCAGCATTTT. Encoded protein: CASSPGQGRNQPQHF.

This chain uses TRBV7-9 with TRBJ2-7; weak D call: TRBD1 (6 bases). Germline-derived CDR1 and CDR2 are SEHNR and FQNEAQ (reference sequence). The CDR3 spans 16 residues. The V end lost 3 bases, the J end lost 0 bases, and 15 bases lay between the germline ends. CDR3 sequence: CASSFSTGLYSYEQYF. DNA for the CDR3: TGTGCCAGCAGCTTCTCGACAGGCCTCTACTCCTACGAGCAGTACTTC.

The CDR3 here is CASRGRRGLNTEAFF. As DNA, the CDR3 is TGTGCCAGTCGCGGGCGGAGGGGGCTGAACACTGAAGCTTTCTTT. The chain joins TRBV28 to TRBJ1-1, with 7 bases lining up with TRBD1. V lost 9 bases and J lost 0; bases outside the gene matches: 10. The CDR3 is 15 residues long. The germline V gene has CDR1 MDHEN and CDR2 SYDVKM. Looking up the rest from reference TRBV28 and TRBJ1-1 gives the full variable domain: DVKVTQSSRYLVKRTGEKVFLECVQDMDHENMFWYRQDPGLGLRLIYFSYDVKMKEKGDIPEGYSVSREKKERFSLILESASTNQTSMYLCASRGRRGLNTEAFFGQGTRLTVV.

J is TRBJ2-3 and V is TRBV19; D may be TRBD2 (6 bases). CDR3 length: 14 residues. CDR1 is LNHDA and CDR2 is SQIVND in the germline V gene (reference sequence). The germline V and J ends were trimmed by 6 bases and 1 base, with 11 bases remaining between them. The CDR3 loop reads CASRPGGGTDTQYF. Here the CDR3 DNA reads TGTGCCAGTAGGCCCGGGGGAGGCACAGATACGCAGTATTTT.

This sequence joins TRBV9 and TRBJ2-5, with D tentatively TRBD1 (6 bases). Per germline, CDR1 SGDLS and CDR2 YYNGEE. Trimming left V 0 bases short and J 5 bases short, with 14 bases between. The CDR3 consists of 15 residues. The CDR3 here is CASSVGNGQRETQYF. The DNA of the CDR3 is TGTGCCAGCAGCGTAGGTAACGGACAGAGGGAGACCCAGTACTTC.

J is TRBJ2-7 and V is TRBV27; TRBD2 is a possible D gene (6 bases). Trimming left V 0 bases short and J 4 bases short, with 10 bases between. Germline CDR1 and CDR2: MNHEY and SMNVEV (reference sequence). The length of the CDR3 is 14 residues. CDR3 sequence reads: CASSLSPRGYEQYF. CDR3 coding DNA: TGTGCCAGCAGTTTATCGCCCCGGGGGTACGAGCAGTACTTC.

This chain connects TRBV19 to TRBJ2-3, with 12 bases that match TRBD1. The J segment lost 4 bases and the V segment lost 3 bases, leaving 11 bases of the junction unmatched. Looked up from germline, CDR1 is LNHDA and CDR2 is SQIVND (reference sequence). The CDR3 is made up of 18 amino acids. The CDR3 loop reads CASSIVPGQGAVADTQYF. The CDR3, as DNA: TGTGCCAGTAGTATCGTCCCGGGACAGGGGGCGGTGGCAGATACGCAGTATTTT.

The CDR3 sequence: CASSYPDLPLNQPQHF. DNA of the CDR3: TGTGCCAGCAGTTACCCGGATCTTCCTCTTAATCAGCCCCAGCATTTT. This chain uses TRBV6-5 with TRBJ1-5; D is unresolved. CDR3 length equals 16 residues. The germline CDR1 and CDR2 sequences are MNHEY and SVGAGI. Trimming left V 2 bases short and J 4 bases short, with 15 bases between.

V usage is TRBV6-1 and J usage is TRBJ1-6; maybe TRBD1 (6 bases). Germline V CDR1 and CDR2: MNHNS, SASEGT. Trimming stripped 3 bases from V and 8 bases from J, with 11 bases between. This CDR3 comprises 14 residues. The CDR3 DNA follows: TGTGCCAGCAGTGAGGAGACAGGCCATTCACCCCTCCACTTT. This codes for CASSEETGHSPLHF.

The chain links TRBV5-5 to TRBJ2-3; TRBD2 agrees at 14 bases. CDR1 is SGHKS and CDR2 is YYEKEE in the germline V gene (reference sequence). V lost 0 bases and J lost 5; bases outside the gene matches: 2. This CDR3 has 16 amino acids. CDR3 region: CASSLVGLAGVDTQYF. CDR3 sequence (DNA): TGTGCCAGCAGCTTGGTGGGACTAGCGGGAGTAGATACGCAGTATTTT.

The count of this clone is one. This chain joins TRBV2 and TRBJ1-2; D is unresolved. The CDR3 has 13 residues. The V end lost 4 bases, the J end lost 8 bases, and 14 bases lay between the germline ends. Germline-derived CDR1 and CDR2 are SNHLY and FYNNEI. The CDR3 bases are TGTGCCAGCAGTGTGATATCTCTTGGGGGCTACACCTTC. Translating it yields CASSVISLGGYTF. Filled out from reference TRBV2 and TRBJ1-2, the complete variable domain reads EPEVTQTPSHQVTQMGQEVILRCVPISNHLYFYWYRQILGQKVEFLVSFYNNEISEKSEIFDDQFSVERPDGSNFTLKIRSTKLEDSAMYFCASSVISLGGYTFGSGTRLTVV.

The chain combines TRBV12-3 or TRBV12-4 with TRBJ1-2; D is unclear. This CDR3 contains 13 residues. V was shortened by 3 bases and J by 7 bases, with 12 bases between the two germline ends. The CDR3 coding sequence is TGTGCCAGCAGTTTGAACCGGGGATCTGGCTACACCTTC. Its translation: CASSLNRGSGYTF.

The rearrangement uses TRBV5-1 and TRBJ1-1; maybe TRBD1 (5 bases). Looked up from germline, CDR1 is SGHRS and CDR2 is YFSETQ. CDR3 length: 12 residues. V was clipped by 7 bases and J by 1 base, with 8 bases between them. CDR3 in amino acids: CASGQGNTEAFF. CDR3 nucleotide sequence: TGCGCCAGCGGTCAGGGGAACACTGAAGCTTTCTTT.

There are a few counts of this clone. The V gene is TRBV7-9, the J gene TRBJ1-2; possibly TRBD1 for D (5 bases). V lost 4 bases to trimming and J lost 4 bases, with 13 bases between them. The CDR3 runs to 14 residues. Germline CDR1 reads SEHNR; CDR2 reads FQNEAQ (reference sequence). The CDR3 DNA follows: TGTGCCAGCAGCTACATCCGGGGGAGCTATGGCTACACCTTC. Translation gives CASSYIRGSYGYTF.